A selection of T cell receptor beta chains follows, all from one sample in a study of blood T cell repertoires in COVID-19. Generated by immunoSEQ multiplex PCR, the TCRdb table keeps only in-frame clones and is missing some. The table lists 140,000 to 150,000 clones, 85% of them singletons. The sequencing sample was made of PBMCs or T cells enriched from blood (not recorded which). The receptors here all came from a woman aged 40 to 50 who had recovered from COVID-19. CDR3s include the opening cysteine and the closing phenylalanine or tryptophan. D genes are given only for firm matches. Clone sizes are given selectively: once, few, many, or a class where the clone is expanded.

size	V	J	D	DNA	CDR3
.	TRBV6-2/TRBV6-3	TRBJ2-3	TRBD2	TGTGCCAGCAGTTATAGAAGCGGGGACTCAGATACGCAGTATTTT	CASSYRSGDSDTQYF
once	TRBV27	TRBJ1-3	.	TGTGCCAGCAGTAGAGACCAGGGGGGAAACACCATATATTTT	CASSRDQGGNTIYF
.	TRBV11-1	TRBJ2-1	TRBD2	TGTGCCAGCAGCTTAAAGGGACTAGTCGACAATGAGCAGTTCTTC	CASSLKGLVDNEQFF
.	TRBV28	TRBJ2-7	TRBD1	TGTGCCAGCAGGATGGACAGGTTCGGCGAGCAGTACTTC	CASRMDRFGEQYF
.	TRBV13	TRBJ2-7	TRBD2	TGTGCCAGCAGCCCGGGGGGGGGTCCCCCTCTCGAGCAGTACTTC	CASSPGGGPPLEQYF
few	TRBV19	TRBJ2-2	.	TGTGCCAGTAGTATTAGGACAGCCGGGGAGCTGTTTTTT	CASSIRTAGELFF
.	TRBV19	TRBJ2-7	.	TGTGCCAGTAGTATCGCGGATTCCTACGAGCAGTACTTC	CASSIADSYEQYF
few	TRBV11-2	TRBJ1-6	.	TGTGCCAGCAGCCCCCGACCGGGGAATTCACCCCTCCACTTT	CASSPRPGNSPLHF
.	TRBV11-2	TRBJ2-1	.	TGTGCCAGCAGCTTACGGAGGGTGGGGAGCTCCTACAATGAGCAGTTCTTC	CASSLRRVGSSYNEQFF
.	TRBV5-8	TRBJ1-2	TRBD1	TGTGCCAGCAGCTGGGCCGGGACAGGGGGCGGTTATGGCTACACCTTC	CASSWAGTGGGYGYTF
.	TRBV24-1	TRBJ2-3	.	TGTGCCACCTCCGCCGGGACAATCAGCACAGATACGCAGTATTTT	CATSAGTISTDTQYF
.	TRBV19	TRBJ2-5	.	TGTGCTCCCGGAGGAGCTAGACTAGAGACCCAGTACTTC	CAPGGARLETQYF
.	TRBV13	TRBJ2-3	TRBD2	TGTGCCAGCACCTTTACTAGCGGGGGGGCAGATACGCAGTATTTT	CASTFTSGGADTQYF
.	TRBV7-3	TRBJ1-1	.	TGTGCCAGCAGCTTAATGGGCCCGAACACTGAAGCTTTCTTT	CASSLMGPNTEAFF
.	TRBV9	TRBJ1-6	.	TGTGCCAGCAGCGCACAGCCCTCCTATAATTCACCCCTCCACTTT	CASSAQPSYNSPLHF
.	TRBV5-1	TRBJ1-4	.	TGCGCCAGCAGCCCCATTGGAGGGGCGAATGAAAAACTGTTTTTT	CASSPIGGANEKLFF
.	TRBV2	TRBJ1-5	.	TGTGCCAGCAGTCTAGGCCCGAGGGGCAATCAGCCCCAGCATTTT	CASSLGPRGNQPQHF
few	TRBV7-3	TRBJ2-7	TRBD2	TGTGCCAGCACCCGATCCGAGCGGGGCAGAAAATCCTACGAGCAGTACTTC	CASTRSERGRKSYEQYF
.	TRBV2	TRBJ1-1	.	TGTGCCAGCAGTGACGGGGGGCTCGGAGCTTTCTTT	CASSDGGLGAFF
.	TRBV28	TRBJ2-3	.	TGTGCCAGCAGCCTAGCGAACTTTGGAGGAGGGGACTCTAGCACAGATACGCAGTATTTT	CASSLANFGGGDSSTDTQYF
.	TRBV7-9	TRBJ1-2	.	TGTGCCAGCAGCTTAGCGGGGAATCTGGAGGAAGGCTACACCTTC	CASSLAGNLEEGYTF
.	TRBV2	TRBJ2-7	TRBD2	TGTGCCAGCAGCCGGGAGGCCGGCAGGGTCGAGAACTACGAGCAGTACTTC	CASSREAGRVENYEQYF
.	TRBV4-2	TRBJ2-2	.	TGTGCCAGCAGCCAAGAGCAGACAGCCACCGGGGAGCTGTTTTTT	CASSQEQTATGELFF
.	TRBV5-4	TRBJ2-7	.	TGTGCCAGCAGCTTGCCGACAGGTTACGAGCAGTACTTC	CASSLPTGYEQYF
.	TRBV28	TRBJ2-1	.	TGTGCCAGCAGTTCTTATCGCAATGAGCAGTTCTTC	CASSSYRNEQFF
.	TRBV5-8	TRBJ2-7	TRBD2	TGTGCCAGCAGCCCGGGGGCTAGCGGGAGGTTAGAGCAGTACTTC	CASSPGASGRLEQYF
.	TRBV5-1	TRBJ2-1	.	TGCGCCAGCAGCTTGGCCGACAATGAGCAGTTCTTC	CASSLADNEQFF
once	TRBV27	TRBJ1-2	TRBD1	TGTGCCAGCAGTTCCCAGGGGGGTTCAAGGTTGGTAGGCTACACCTTC	CASSSQGGSRLVGYTF
.	TRBV27	TRBJ2-1	.	TGTGCCAGTCGGGACCGTACCAGCGGGTCGAACTACAATGAGCAGTTCTTC	CASRDRTSGSNYNEQFF
once	TRBV10-3	TRBJ1-5	.	TGTGCCATCAGTGGGGGGGGCTATCAGCCCCAGCATTTT	CAISGGGYQPQHF
.	TRBV18	TRBJ2-1	.	TGTGCCAGCTCACCACCGATACCGGGAGAGGTTGAGCAGTTCTTC	CASSPPIPGEVEQFF
.	TRBV9	TRBJ1-3	.	TGTGCCAGCGGAGGACCTGGAAACACCATATATTTT	CASGGPGNTIYF
once	TRBV4-1	TRBJ2-6	.	TGCGCCAGCAGCCAGGCAGGCGGGGCCAACGTCCTGACTTTC	CASSQAGGANVLTF